This T cell receptor (beta chain) was documented in a study of human T cells and chemical hapten exposure. Time point given: patch test 2, 6 weeks after DPC sensitization. Indicated treatment: therapeutic diphenylcyclopropenone sensitization with weekly scalp DPC. This CDR3 has 14 amino acids. The V gene end was trimmed by 4 bases and the J gene end by 2 bases; junction bases not matched to a gene: 2. The germline V gene has CDR1 LNHDA and CDR2 SQIVND (reference sequence). MiXCR, run by TCRdb on the RACE reads, gives a single entry per CDR3 protein. The repertoire holds 35,000 to 45,000 distinct CDR3 sequences, with 8% to 9% as singletons.

The chain is built from TRBV19 and TRBJ1-5; 7 bases agree with TRBD1. The input for sequencing was whole blood, taken in connection with sensitization to the hapten diphenylcyclopropenone (DPC). This clonotype originated in a woman aged 40 to 49 with alopecia areata. Some clones in this sample may be carry-over from other donors' samples. The CDR3 region is CASSTTGGNQPQHF. In nucleotides, the CDR3 is TGTGCCAGTAGTACTACAGGGGGCAATCAGCCCCAGCATTTT.